The 27 T cell receptor beta chains below come from one sample, sequenced in a study of graft-versus-host responses after intestinal transplantation. Using immunoSEQ multiplex PCR, the repertoire was profiled, and TCRdb retains in-frame clones only, with some absent. Of around 100,000 clones listed, more than 80% were seen once; the top ten hold roughly 0.24%. Their recognized antigens are unknown. The source was unstimulated CD4+ T cells sorted from spleen or lymph node cells, collected before transplant. Receptor source: a human donor who was the organ donor for an intestinal transplant.

This rearrangement joins TRBV28 to TRBJ2-1; TRBD1 matches at 11 bases. This CDR3 contains 17 residues. The germline CDR1 and CDR2 sequences are MDHEN and SYDVKM. V shed 6 bases and J 10 bases; nucleotides not matched to a gene: 17. The DNA for the CDR3 is TGTGCCAGCAGCCCACATTGGGACGGGACAGGGGGGTTGGAGCAGTTCTTC. Protein sequence: CASSPHWDGTGGLEQFF. The entire variable domain, with the rest obtained from reference TRBV28 and TRBJ2-1, is as follows: DVKVTQSSRYLVKRTGEKVFLECVQDMDHENMFWYRQDPGLGLRLIYFSYDVKMKEKGDIPEGYSVSREKKERFSLILESASTNQTSMYLCASSPHWDGTGGLEQFFGPGTRLTVL.

The chain uses TRBV4-2 and TRBJ1-5; D gene unclear. The CDR3 has 13 residues. V was shortened by 1 base and J by 4 bases, with 5 bases between the two germline ends. The germline V gene encodes CDR1 LGHNA and CDR2 YNFKEQ. CDR3 sequence reads: CASSQGANQPQHF. The DNA of the CDR3 is TGTGCCAGCAGCCAAGGGGCGAATCAGCCCCAGCATTTT.

Regarding this clone: A read error may account for a junction end that differs from germline. This rearrangement joins TRBV2 to TRBJ2-5, with D unclear. The DNA end is more similar to TRBJ2-7, so the J call may be wrong. From germline, CDR1 is SNHLY and CDR2 FYNNEI. The CDR3 runs to 14 residues. CDR3 coding DNA: TGTGCCAGCGGTGACGGGCAGGTCCCCTACGAGCAGTACTTC. Residues: CASGDGQVPYEQYF.

The rearrangement links TRBV9 to TRBJ1-1, with TRBD1 matching 7 bases. Germline V gene sequence: CDR1 SGDLS, CDR2 YYNGEE. The V gene end was trimmed by 4 bases and the J gene end by 4 bases; junction bases not matched to a gene: 7. The CDR3 length is 14 residues. Here the CDR3 DNA reads TGTGCCAGCAGCTTACTACAGGGGACCACTGAAGCTTTCTTT. Translated, it gives CASSLLQGTTEAFF. The whole variable domain, remainder taken from reference TRBV9 and TRBJ1-1, is DSGVTQTPKHLITATGQRVTLRCSPRSGDLSVYWYQQSLDQGLQFLIQYYNGEERAKGNILERFSAQQFPDLHSELNLSSLELGDSALYFCASSLLQGTTEAFFGQGTRLTVV.

The V and J genes are TRBV7-9 and TRBJ1-2; TRBD1 aligns across 9 bases. With V trimmed by 5 bases and J by 4 bases, 5 bases remained unmatched. CDR1 and CDR2 (germline): SEHNR, FQNEAQ (reference sequence). There are 14 residues in the CDR3. The chain's CDR3 is CASSQGQGIYGYTF. CDR3 DNA sequence: TGTGCCAGCAGCCAGGGACAGGGCATCTATGGCTACACCTTC.

The V gene is TRBV10-3, the J gene TRBJ1-1; a possible D gene is TRBD1 (6 bases). The V and J ends lost 9 bases and 1 base respectively, with 12 bases between them. The CDR3 is 13 amino acids. Germline V CDR1 and CDR2: ENHRY, SYGVKD. The DNA for the CDR3 is TGTGCCATTTCGGGACACTCGAACACTGAAGCTTTCTTT. Amino acid sequence: CAISGHSNTEAFF.

The CDR3 spells CASSQERGAGELFF. The CDR3 DNA follows: TGTGCCAGCAGCCAAGAACGGGGTGCCGGGGAGCTGTTTTTT. The chain has TRBV14 and TRBJ2-2; TRBD2 is a possible D gene (5 bases). Trimming cost V 0 bases and J 6 bases, with 8 bases left between them. Germline V lookup: CDR1 SGHDN, CDR2 FVKESK. The CDR3 is 14 residues long. The whole variable domain, remainder taken from reference TRBV14 and TRBJ2-2, is EAGVTQFPSHSVIEKGQTVTLRCDPISGHDNLYWYRRVMGKEIKFLLHFVKESKQDESGMPNNRFLAERTGGTYSTLKVQPAELEDSGVYFCASSQERGAGELFFGEGSRLTVL.

The rearrangement uses TRBV28 and TRBJ1-3; D is unresolved. This CDR3 comprises 13 residues. The germline V and J ends were trimmed by 6 bases and 0 bases, with 6 bases remaining between them. Germline CDR1 is MDHEN and CDR2 is SYDVKM. Written as DNA, the CDR3 is TGTGCCAGCAGGTCGACCTCTGGAAACACCATATATTTT. It encodes CASRSTSGNTIYF.

This clone came up once. This sequence joins TRBV11-2 and TRBJ2-3, with D possibly matching TRBD2 (6 bases). Germline CDR1 SGHAT, CDR2 FQNNGV. Trimming stripped 5 bases from V and 1 base from J, with 13 bases between. This CDR3 region has 15 residues. For the CDR3, the DNA is TGTGCCAGCAGCGCCCCGGGAGTGGGCACAGATACGCAGTATTTT. As protein: CASSAPGVGTDTQYF.

The rearrangement uses TRBV5-1 and TRBJ1-3; 9 nucleotides agree with TRBD1. CDR3 length: 13 amino acids. The germline CDR1 and CDR2 sequences are SGHRS and YFSETQ. V lost 4 bases, J lost 7 bases, and 3 bases stayed unmatched. In DNA, the CDR3 is TGCGCCAGCAGCCTCGGACAGGGGAACACCATATATTTT. Its protein product is CASSLGQGNTIYF.

The chain combines TRBV2 with TRBJ1-2, with TRBD1 as a possible D gene (6 bases). The CDR3 runs 14 residues. Trimming cost V 6 bases and J 3 bases, with 14 bases left between them. CDR1 is SNHLY, CDR2 FYNNEI, per germline. The CDR3 DNA is TGTGCCAGCAGAGATACAGGGTCGGACTATGGCTACACCTTC. It codes for CASRDTGSDYGYTF.

This chain uses TRBV6-5 with TRBJ1-1; D is unclear. This CDR3 is 14 amino acids long. The germline V gene has CDR1 MNHEY and CDR2 SVGAGI. The ends were cut back, 5 bases at V and 3 bases at J, with 13 bases in the middle. In DNA, the CDR3 is TGTGCCAGCAGTCAGAGGGTCGGGGACACTGAAGCTTTCTTT. Translating gives CASSQRVGDTEAFF.

The genes are TRBV25-1 and TRBJ2-3; 9 bases match TRBD2. CDR1 MGHDK and CDR2 SYGVNS come from the germline V gene. The junction had 12 bases not matched to a gene; V was cut back by 8 bases and J by 3 bases. CDR3 length: 16 amino acids. CDR3 coding DNA: TGTGCCAGCGTGCCCCTAGGAGCGGGAGGTACAGATACGCAGTATTTT. Its protein is CASVPLGAGGTDTQYF.

The V and J genes are TRBV10-1 and TRBJ2-7, with TRBD1 matching over 10 bases. Germline V gives CDR1 WNHNN, CDR2 SYGVQD (reference sequence). The J segment lost 3 bases and the V segment lost 4 bases, leaving 0 bases of the junction unmatched. The CDR3 has 13 amino acids. Written as DNA, the CDR3 is TGCGCCAGCAGTGGGACAGGGGGCTACGAGCAGTACTTC. This translates into CASSGTGGYEQYF.

The gene calls are TRBV2 and TRBJ2-2, with D unresolved. The CDR3 runs to 15 residues. CDR1 SNHLY and CDR2 FYNNEI come from the germline V gene. The ends were cut back, 2 bases at V and 2 bases at J, with 9 bases in the middle. CDR3 in amino acids: CASSEMRFNTGELFF. Written as DNA, the CDR3 is TGTGCCAGCAGTGAAATGCGGTTTAACACCGGGGAGCTGTTTTTT.

This rearrangement joins TRBV7-2 to TRBJ2-3, with D possibly TRBD2 on 6 matching bases. The CDR3 contains 17 residues. CDR1 SGHTA and CDR2 FQGNSA come from the germline V gene. The V gene lost 6 bases and the J gene lost 2 bases, with 21 bases spanning the gap. CDR3 sequence reads: CASRPFGGTFLTDTQYF. CDR3 coding DNA: TGTGCCAGCAGACCCTTTGGCGGGACCTTCCTCACAGATACGCAGTATTTT.

The V and J genes are TRBV29-1 and TRBJ1-2; TRBD1 aligns across 9 bases. Germline V lookup: CDR1 SQVTM, CDR2 ANQGSEA. CDR3 size: 16 residues. The CDR3 protein is CRERRRTGAANYGYTF. DNA of the CDR3: TGCAGGGAAAGGAGGCGGACAGGGGCCGCTAACTATGGCTACACCTTC.

This rearrangement joins TRBV2 to TRBJ1-2; D not certain. The CDR3 covers 13 residues. CDR1 and CDR2 (germline): SNHLY, FYNNEI. Trimming cost V 2 bases and J 7 bases, with 11 bases left between them. The CDR3 DNA reads TGTGCCAGCAGTGAAATGGCATTAGGTGGCTACACCTTC. Its protein product is CASSEMALGGYTF.

This clone was seen a handful of times. This sequence joins TRBV6-6 and TRBJ2-7, with 7 bases that match TRBD1. This CDR3 is built from 14 residues. Germline V gives CDR1 MNHNY, CDR2 SVGAGI (reference sequence). The ends lost 0 bases at V and 3 bases at J; junction bases unmatched: 2. This CDR3 reads CASSYSAGGYEQYF. Written as DNA, the CDR3 is TGTGCCAGCAGTTACTCAGCAGGGGGCTACGAGCAGTACTTC.

The chain couples TRBV10-1 to TRBJ1-2, with no clear D. The CDR3 is made up of 11 amino acids. Germline V gives CDR1 WNHNN, CDR2 SYGVQD (reference sequence). Trimming shortened V by 4 bases and J by 0 bases, and 0 bases separated the two germline ends. This CDR3 is CASSANYGYTF. For the CDR3, the DNA is TGCGCCAGCAGTGCTAACTATGGCTACACCTTC.

This clone was picked up one time. The chain joins TRBV6-5 to TRBJ1-2; no clear D. CDR3 length: 12 residues. Trimming cost V 8 bases and J 4 bases, with 11 bases left between them. Germline loops: CDR1 MNHEY, CDR2 SVGAGI. The chain's CDR3 is CASGDLGYGYTF. The DNA for the CDR3 is TGTGCCAGCGGTGACTTAGGCTATGGCTACACCTTC.

The chain employs TRBV5-6 and TRBJ2-5, with TRBD2 matching over 9 bases. The CDR3 extends over 16 amino acids. V was pared by 0 bases and J by 5 bases, with 8 bases of the junction left unmatched. Germline CDR1 and CDR2: SGHDT and YYEEEE. The CDR3 nucleotides read TGTGCCAGCAGCTTGGTTGGTAGCGGGAGTCACGAGACCCAGTACTTC. Encoded protein: CASSLVGSGSHETQYF.

This rearrangement joins TRBV5-1 to TRBJ1-1; D not resolved. V was cut by 1 base and J by 5 bases, with 12 bases left in between. The germline V gene has CDR1 SGHRS and CDR2 YFSETQ. The CDR3 covers 14 residues. The CDR3 loop is CASSLYYRETEAFF. The CDR3 DNA is TGCGCCAGCAGCTTGTACTATAGGGAGACTGAAGCTTTCTTT.

The V call is TRBV19, the J call TRBJ2-2, with 10 bases identical to TRBD2. Germline values: CDR1 LNHDA, CDR2 SQIVND (reference sequence). V gave up 1 base and J gave up 4 bases; unmatched junction bases: 0. The length of the CDR3 is 15 residues. Here the CDR3 DNA reads TGTGCCAGTAGTATAGCTAGCGGGAGCACCGGGGAGCTGTTTTTT. Protein product: CASSIASGSTGELFF.

This rearrangement joins TRBV6-6 to TRBJ2-1; D ambiguous. CDR1 MNHNY and CDR2 SVGAGI come from the germline V gene (reference sequence). V lost 9 bases to trimming and J lost 5 bases, with 5 bases between them. The CDR3 is 10 amino acids. CDR3 sequence: CARKNNEQFF. CDR3 nucleotides: TGTGCCAGAAAAAACAATGAGCAGTTCTTC.

This rearrangement joins TRBV9 to TRBJ2-2; D gene ambiguous. V gave up 0 bases and J gave up 4 bases, with 7 bases separating them. The CDR3 is 14 amino acids. Germline V gene data show CDR1 as SGDLS and CDR2 as YYNGEE. CDR3 nucleotide sequence: TGTGCCAGCAGCGTAGGGGTCGGCACCGGGGAGCTGTTTTTT. It translates to CASSVGVGTGELFF.

This chain connects TRBV18 to TRBJ2-7; 7 positions agree with TRBD2. This CDR3 contains 15 residues. The V gene end was trimmed by 3 bases and the J gene end by 0 bases; junction bases not matched to a gene: 5. Per the germline V gene, CDR1 is KGHSH and CDR2 is LQKENI. This CDR3 reads CASSPASGGSYEQYF. In DNA form, the CDR3 reads TGTGCCAGCTCACCCGCTAGCGGAGGCTCCTACGAGCAGTACTTC. Based on the CDR3 plus reference TRBV18 and TRBJ2-7, the full variable domain is NAGVMQNPRHLVRRRGQEARLRCSPMKGHSHVYWYRQLPEEGLKFMVYLQKENIIDESGMPKERFSAEFPKEGPSILRIQQVVRGDSAAYFCASSPASGGSYEQYFGPGTRLTVT.